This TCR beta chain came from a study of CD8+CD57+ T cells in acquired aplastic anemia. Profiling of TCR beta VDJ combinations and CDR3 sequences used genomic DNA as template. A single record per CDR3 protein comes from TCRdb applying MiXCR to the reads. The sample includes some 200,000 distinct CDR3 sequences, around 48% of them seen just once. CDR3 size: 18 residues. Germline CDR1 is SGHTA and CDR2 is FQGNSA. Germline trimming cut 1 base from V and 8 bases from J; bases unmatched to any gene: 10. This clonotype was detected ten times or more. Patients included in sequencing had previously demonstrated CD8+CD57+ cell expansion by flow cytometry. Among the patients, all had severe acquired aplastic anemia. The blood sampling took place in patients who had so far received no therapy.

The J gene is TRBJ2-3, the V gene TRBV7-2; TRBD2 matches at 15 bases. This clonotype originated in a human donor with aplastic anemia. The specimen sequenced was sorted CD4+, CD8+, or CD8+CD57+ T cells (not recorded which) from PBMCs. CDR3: CASSLVGGTSGGRVTQYF. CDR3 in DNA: TGTGCCAGCAGCTTAGTTGGTGGGACTAGCGGGGGGCGGGTTACGCAGTATTTT.